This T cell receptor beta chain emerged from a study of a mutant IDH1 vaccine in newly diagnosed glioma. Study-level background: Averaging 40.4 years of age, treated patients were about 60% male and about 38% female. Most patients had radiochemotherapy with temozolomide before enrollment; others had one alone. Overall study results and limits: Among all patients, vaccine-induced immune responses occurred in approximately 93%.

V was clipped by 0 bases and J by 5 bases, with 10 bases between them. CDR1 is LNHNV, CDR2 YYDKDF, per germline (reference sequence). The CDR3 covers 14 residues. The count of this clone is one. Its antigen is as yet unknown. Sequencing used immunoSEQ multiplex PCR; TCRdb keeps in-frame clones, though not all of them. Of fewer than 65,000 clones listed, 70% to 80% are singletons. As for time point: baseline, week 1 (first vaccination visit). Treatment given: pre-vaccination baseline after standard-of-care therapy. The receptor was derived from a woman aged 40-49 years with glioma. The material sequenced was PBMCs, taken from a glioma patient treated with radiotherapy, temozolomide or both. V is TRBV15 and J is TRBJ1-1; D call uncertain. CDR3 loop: CATSRDGQETEAFF. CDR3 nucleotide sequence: TGTGCCACCAGCAGAGACGGGCAGGAAACTGAAGCTTTCTTT.